This T cell receptor (beta chain) comes out of a study of response to subunit inactivated influenza vaccine. Study-wide findings and caveats: The study's authors posited that every seasonal influenza vaccination enlists few new T cells.

Note on this clonotype: Its specificity is unknown.

Germline-derived CDR1 and CDR2 are KGHDR and SFDVKD. CDR3 length: 18 amino acids. V was cut by 0 bases and J by 1 base, with 15 bases left in between. TCRdb itself ran the RT-PCR reads through MiXCR, one entry per CDR3 protein. The data show hundreds of thousands of distinct CDR3 sequences, roughly 12% seen once. Separately, the same data were catalogued under a study of T cells expressing NK-cell markers. This second report adds: UMIs accompanied the 5'RACE template switching by which TCR beta cDNA was made. From sorted CD3+CD56+NKG2C+, CD3+CD56+NKG2C- and CD3+CD56-NKG2C+ T cells came the TCR beta repertoires.

The TCR originated in a man in his forties or fifties who received an inactivated influenza vaccine. The source was PBMCs from blood, collected on the day of vaccination. V usage is TRBV24-1 and J usage is TRBJ1-5, with D perhaps TRBD1 (5 bases). The CDR3 reads CATSDLRRREGSNQPQHF. In DNA form, the CDR3 reads TGTGCCACCAGTGATTTGCGTCGCAGGGAAGGGAGCAATCAGCCCCAGCATTTT.